This T cell receptor (beta chain) was observed in a study of cytomegalovirus exposure and HLA in healthy donors (dated by TCRdb to 2016 to 2017). The study in broad terms: In an earlier analysis of 587 of the donors, 276 Gb of sequence data and some 100 million unique TCR beta sequences from 150 million to 200 million T cells were reported. A later genetic analysis used genome-wide SNP genotypes for 398 of the 666 donors, treating that subset as a discovery cohort. In addition to the first cohort of roughly 700 subjects, a separate validation cohort of 130 or so different subjects was used. Using immunosequencing, the study profiled T cell repertoires from 640 or so subjects and related those repertoires to cytomegalovirus serostatus. The aim of the study was to test whether cataloging public T cell receptors could identify signatures of past pathogen exposure. Typing coverage differed by locus: A, B, C, DRB1 and DQB1 were typed in roughly 629-640 donors, DQA1 in approximately 520, DPA1 in 600 to 610, and DPB1 in 450 to 490. Every repertoire in the discovery cohort had been generated on one and the same sequencing platform. High-throughput TCR immunosequencing, statistical association of individual TCRs with disease status, and machine learning were combined to predict cytomegalovirus infection status. In an earlier analysis of 587 of the donors, high-throughput TCR beta sequencing was used to judge whether each TCR beta V gene segment behaved as functional or pseudogenic. Both class I and class II loci were covered by HLA typing, at four-digit resolution. Roughly 320 gigabases of sequencing data and approximately 92 million unique TCR sequences made up an early release that covered some 640 HLA-typed donors. A later analysis re-examined previously published TCR beta repertoires from around 670 donors and added high-resolution HLA genotyping to investigate patterns of TCR occurrence. Five DR-DQ haplotypes were handled as single units for association and clustering, since linkage in the cohort was strong. Donor age, sex, ethnicity and CMV serostatus were collected together with the repertoire data. Among 398 genotyped donors of the cohort, an average of around 250,000 unique TCR beta nucleotide sequences was sequenced per donor, of which roughly 18% were non-productive. The later analysis used no new phenotypic data to find candidate immune exposures, relying instead on TCR beta sequences and their occurrence across donors. Of the 300 to 500 genotyped donors, 65% to 90% were placed in the genetic ancestry cluster associated with self-reported Caucasian donors.

There are 14 amino acids in the CDR3, from cysteine to phenylalanine inclusive. Only CDR3 DNA remains: 42 bases, in frame from the first base. From the germline V gene (reference sequence), CDR1 is LNHDA and CDR2 is SQIVND. Germline trimming amounts to 8 bases on V and 3 bases on J, with 10 as the count of junction bases outside the gene matches. The library was prepared using the immunoSEQ multiplex PCR assay. For the multiplex PCR, a mixture combining 60 forward primers for TCR Vbeta segments and 13 reverse primers for TCR Jbeta segments was used. Amplification of the CDR3 region of rearranged TCR beta genes was performed with a multiplex PCR assay on genomic DNA. The amplified TCR beta libraries were sequenced on the Illumina HiSeq System as 87-base-pair reads. Regarding the original processing steps: A later analysis tallied around 82 million unique TCR beta chains across the approximately 670 repertoires, and roughly 11 million of those chains were shared by two or more donors. Raw reads were error-corrected and collapsed into unique sequences with a nearest-neighbor algorithm that merged closely related sequences to remove PCR and sequencing errors. V, D and J gene segments were assigned by aligning CDR3 sequences to IMGT reference sequences. For a sequence to be retained, a match of at least six nucleotides was required to both a V gene segment and a J gene segment. Rearrangements were called productive when the CDR3 lacked stop codons and stayed in frame with V and J; all others were non-productive. Following IMGT convention, CDR3 was defined as the stretch from the second conserved V-encoded cysteine to the conserved J-encoded phenylalanine. The earlier analysis of 587 of the donors excluded sequences that lacked an unambiguous match to a single V gene segment. An earlier analysis of several hundred of the donors classified V segments as functional when productive rearrangements were above 56.7% and as segregating when the standard deviation between donors was above 5%. A statistical classification framework was built to diagnose cytomegalovirus status from the catalog of TCR beta chain sequences. In a later analysis, V and J genes were assigned by comparing TCR nucleotide sequences against IMGT/GENE-DB human TR gene sequences. Using the TCRdist pipeline, a later analysis assigned CDR3 sequences along with most-parsimonious VDJ recombination scenarios. In a later analysis, each TCR beta chain was defined by its CDR3 amino acid sequence together with its V-gene family, and reads lacking a unique V-gene family were excluded. A later analysis removed 592 highly shared, low-generation-probability nucleotide sequences to deal with suspected cross-contamination and a sequencing artifact. In a later analysis, a clonal expansion index was calculated for each public chain from normalized within-repertoire ranks of inferred template counts. In a later analysis, generation probabilities were computed using a VDJ recombination model fitted to out-of-frame rearrangements, and the results were checked against IGoR. Hypergeometric tests were used in a later analysis to score TCR-TCR, TCR-HLA and TCR-CMV co-occurrence, with a repertoire-size bias correction applied to the TCR pairs. In a later analysis, false discovery rates were estimated by permuting HLA or CMV assignments 20 times. In a later analysis, co-occurring TCRs were grouped with DBSCAN, and TCRdist sequence similarity was added when clustering was performed within HLA-allele-positive subsets. Repertoires with fewer than 30,000 or more than 120,000 public chains were left out of co-occurrence clustering, as were a handful of repertoires with anomalous nucleotide sharing. TCRdb's version of the immuneACCESS table is confined to in-frame rearrangements and falls short of the full clone set. An unresolved V gene accounts for under half of the shortfall where checked; the remainder is of unknown origin. The V and J calls and clone size are taken from that table; D and trimming were inferred from the DNA. This sample lists about 110,000 clones; roughly two thirds were detected once. More than 2.5% of the sample rests with the top ten.

The cohort comprised some 730 healthy bone marrow donors. At the time of sampling, all cohort members were nominally healthy, though unrecorded immune exposures were likely present. The donor was CMV seronegative and was included in the group of a few hundred seronegative cohort members. Every donor gave a peripheral blood sample, and the peripheral blood mononuclear cells from that sample were used for TCR beta sequencing. The Qiagen DNeasy Blood Extraction Kit was used to extract genomic DNA from the blood cell samples. A remark on this clone: Its antigen is not yet known. No base quality values were provided; no much bigger clone lies one nucleotide off.

Beyond this particular receptor, the publication reports: In a later genetic analysis, a missense DCLRE1C variant was associated with V-gene and J-gene trimming of TCR beta chains, and the association was replicated in an independent cohort. Most CMV-associated TCR beta chains appeared to be HLA-restricted in a later analysis, and the HLA associations seemed to be driven largely by CMV exposure. A group of highly shared sequence variants was considered likely to be a technical artifact of the sequencing pipeline. A later analysis found that HLA-associated TCR beta chains were more clonally expanded and had lower generation probabilities than equally common non-associated chains. Broadly in line with IMGT annotations, most TCR beta V segments showed up in productive rearrangements about 87% or about 30% of the time in an earlier analysis of several hundred of the donors. Some 16 rarely observed V segments, including chromosome 9 orphons, were excluded from the earlier analysis of some 590 of the donors because counts were too low. According to the authors, the approach could potentially be generalized to other disease states and immunological phenotypes. Correlated functional status among segregating V segments might be attributable to linkage disequilibrium, but an unknown experimental factor could not be ruled out. Presence/absence analyses assumed roughly uniform sequencing depth across donors, an assumption that may not hold. Because some donors lacked HLA typing at each locus, the association tests relied only on the typed subset. A further reported finding was that TCR beta sequences accurately predicted the HLA-A and HLA-B alleles for most subjects in the first cohort. CMV serostatus was the only immune exposure information available for the cohort. When HLA alleles, especially DR and DQ, strongly co-occurred, TCR associations were difficult to assign to individual alleles. Several of the top co-occurrence clusters appeared to be linked to parvovirus B19, influenza, CMV and Epstein-Barr virus, according to a later analysis. Because the 87-base-pair reads could not distinguish some IMGT-functional V segments, including TRBV6-2 and TRBV6-3, those segments were excluded. Across donors, most TCR sequences were observed very rarely, whereas some public TCRs were present in many individuals. In the study, approximately 160 TCR beta chains were listed as associated with cytomegalovirus. Compared with the 666-donor mean, donors in an Asian-associated ancestry cluster had fewer N-insertions in productive TCRs, according to a later genetic analysis. The classifier was reported to diagnose cytomegalovirus status with high specificity and sensitivity in both the original and validation cohorts. In a later analysis, TCR association rates were found to vary across HLA loci, with the most associated TCRs seen for DRB1 alleles and the fewest for HLA-C alleles. Specific HLA alleles were associated with over 15,000 TCR beta sequences at a false discovery rate of 0.05 in a later analysis. This cohort had only TCR beta chains sequenced, and the lack of alpha or paired-chain data limited which features could be detected. In vitro tests confirmed that a few of the cytomegalovirus-associated TCR beta chains recognize cytomegalovirus antigens.

The sample consisted of PBMCs. The chain uses TRBV19 and TRBJ2-7, with 7 bases matching TRBD1. This TCR derives from a man younger than 40 in good health and CMV-seronegative. DNA sequence: TGTGCCAGTTCTCTGACAGGGATTCGCTACGAGCAGTACTTC. It translates to CASSLTGIRYEQYF.